Listed below are T cell receptor beta chains from one sample, sequenced in a study of Graves' ophthalmopathy and Graves' hyperthyroidism. TCRdb fed the multiplex PCR reads into MiXCR, producing one record per CDR3 protein. The data hold 580,000 or so distinct CDR3 sequences, with roughly 40% observed a single time. Sequenced: peripheral blood or thyroid tissue (not recorded which). The source of these receptors is an adult man with Graves' hyperthyroidism. Each CDR3 is given with its conserved first and last residue. D genes are given only for firm matches. The size entry is marked missing in some rows and otherwise reads once, few, many or a size class.

TRBD1	few	TRBV20-1	TRBJ1-4	CSALQGTGSKGEKLFF
.	many	TRBV5-1	TRBJ1-2	CASSPHGVANYGYTF
TRBD1	many	TRBV29-1	TRBJ1-2	CSVGGQDQLYGYTF
.	many	TRBV2	TRBJ1-1	CASSEVEALNTEAFF
.	.	TRBV7-2	TRBJ1-6	CASSLVGGSNSPLHF
TRBD2	once	TRBV7-6	TRBJ2-1	CASSLVGTSRYNEQFF
TRBD1	once	TRBV29-1	TRBJ2-7	CSAIATGHGEQYF
TRBD2	many	TRBV12-3/TRBV12-4	TRBJ2-7	CASSSSGGDYEQYF
.	many	TRBV12-3/TRBV12-4	TRBJ1-1	CASSFSPRDLEAFF
TRBD1	many	TRBV7-9	TRBJ1-2	CASSAKNRQGVYGYTF
TRBD1	once	TRBV28	TRBJ1-1	CASSSGQETEAFF
.	.	TRBV7-9	TRBJ2-3	CASSFLKQQYF
TRBD2	few	TRBV27	TRBJ2-7	CASATSGTSVHEQYF
.	many	TRBV3-1	TRBJ1-1	CASSQGGLEAFF
.	.	TRBV28	TRBJ1-5	CASSLGDEPQHF
.	many	TRBV7-9	TRBJ2-2	CASSFLRNTGELFF
TRBD1	.	TRBV7-2	TRBJ2-5	CASSPDRVEQPQYF
TRBD2	.	TRBV14	TRBJ2-7	CASSPWGGSYEQYF
.	many	TRBV6-5	TRBJ1-1	CASSRTESNTEAFF
TRBD1	.	TRBV29-1	TRBJ2-7	CSVGERTGTFYEQYF
TRBD1	once	TRBV20-1	TRBJ2-3	CSGVGTGGLADTQYF
.	many	TRBV19	TRBJ2-5	CASSTHRETQYF
.	.	TRBV20-1	TRBJ2-7	CSATGTQPRDSYEQYF
.	.	TRBV7-9	TRBJ1-6	CASSSSGAGSPLHF
TRBD2	once	TRBV20-1	TRBJ2-7	CSAGVRGGTEFSSYEQYF
TRBD1	many	TRBV28	TRBJ2-7	CASSPGGEQYF
TRBD1	many	TRBV6-6	TRBJ1-2	CASSALTGGQDYGYTF
.	many	TRBV2	TRBJ1-5	CASSERQINQPQHF
.	many	TRBV9	TRBJ2-5	CASSPSGEGGPTQETQYF
TRBD2	many	TRBV20-1	TRBJ2-5	CSAEDGGGIQETQYF
.	.	TRBV3-1	TRBJ2-7	CVSSRESYPPNF
TRBD1	.	TRBV5-4	TRBJ2-7	CASSQTGGSHEQYF
TRBD1	many	TRBV7-9	TRBJ2-2	CASSQGQHTGELFF
.	many	TRBV5-1	TRBJ1-2	CASSLDSSPGFVGTF